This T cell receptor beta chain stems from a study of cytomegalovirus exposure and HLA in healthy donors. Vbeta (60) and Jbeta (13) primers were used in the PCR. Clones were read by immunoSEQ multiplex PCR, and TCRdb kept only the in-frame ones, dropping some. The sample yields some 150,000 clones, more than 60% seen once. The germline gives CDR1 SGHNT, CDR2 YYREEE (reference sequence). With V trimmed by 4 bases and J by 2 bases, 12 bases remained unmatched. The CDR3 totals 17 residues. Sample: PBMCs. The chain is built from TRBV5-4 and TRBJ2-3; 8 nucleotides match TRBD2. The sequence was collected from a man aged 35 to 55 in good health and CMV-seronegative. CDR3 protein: CASSPGIGGDITDTQYF. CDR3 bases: TGTGCCAGCAGCCCTGGAATCGGGGGGGATATCACAGATACGCAGTATTTT.